This passage covers 26 T cell receptor beta chains from one sample sequenced in a study of blood T cells in healthy people across ages. Through a sample-barcoded 5' primer and a J-beta primer mix, a second PCR was run for 7 to 11 cycles. TCRdb redid the calling of the 5' RACE reads with MiXCR, one entry per CDR3 protein. The repertoire has 590,000 or so distinct CDR3 sequences, about 30% of them found once; the top ten carry about a sixth. The sample was blood. All receptors derive from a woman at least 80 years old in good health.

This clonotype was counted between two and nine times. A much more abundant neighbour one base away suggests this may be a read error. V usage is TRBV5-1 and J usage is TRBJ2-7, with a possible D match to TRBD2 (5 bases). Germline lookup yields CDR1 SGHRS and CDR2 YFSETQ. The CDR3 totals 12 residues. Trimming took 7 bases from V and 6 from J, leaving 14 bases between them. The CDR3 loop is CASGRELGEQYF. The DNA of the CDR3 is TGCGCCAGCGGCCGCGAACTAGGCGAGCAGTACTTC. Together with reference TRBV5-1 and TRBJ2-7, the CDR3 gives the full variable domain: KAGVTQTPRYLIKTRGQQVTLSCSPISGHRSVSWYQQTPGQGLQFLFEYFSETQRNKGNFPGRFSGRQFSNSRSEMNVSTLELGDSALYLCASGRELGEQYFGPGTRLTVT.

This sequence joins TRBV4-2 and TRBJ2-3; TRBD2 aligns across 7 bases. CDR1 is LGHNA, CDR2 YNFKEQ, per germline. The CDR3 covers 17 residues. The ends lost 10 bases at V and 0 bases at J; junction bases unmatched: 16. CDR3 amino acids: CAINDRREGISTDTQYF. Here the CDR3 DNA reads TGTGCCATCAACGACCGCAGGGAGGGGATTAGCACAGATACGCAGTATTTT.

This clonotype appeared a few times. The rearrangement uses TRBV27 and TRBJ2-1; 16 positions match TRBD2. Per germline, CDR1 MNHEY and CDR2 SMNVEV (reference sequence). Trimming removed 6 bases from V and 0 bases from J; junction bases left unmatched: 14. The CDR3 has 21 residues. CDR3 sequence: CASRLRWAGLAGGSSYNEQFF. The DNA of the CDR3 is TGTGCCAGCAGGTTACGTTGGGCGGGACTAGCGGGGGGGAGCTCCTACAATGAGCAGTTCTTC.

At least ten counts were recorded for this clonotype. This chain joins TRBV7-9 and TRBJ2-3; D unresolved. CDR3 size: 14 residues. V was shortened by 3 bases and J by 2 bases, with 9 bases between the two germline ends. Germline V gene data show CDR1 as SEHNR and CDR2 as FQNEAQ (reference sequence). The CDR3 DNA follows: TGTGCCAGCAGCTTGAATTCCGTCACAGATACGCAGTATTTT. This codes for CASSLNSVTDTQYF. Variable domain in full (rest from reference TRBV7-9 and TRBJ2-3): DTGVSQNPRHKITKRGQNVTFRCDPISEHNRLYWYRQTLGQGPEFLTYFQNEAQLEKSRLLSDRFSAERPKGSFSTLEIQRTEQGDSAMYLCASSLNSVTDTQYFGPGTRLTVL.

The chain is built from TRBV2 and TRBJ2-5, with TRBD2 matching over 9 bases. Germline CDR1 is SNHLY and CDR2 is FYNNEI. V was pared by 8 bases and J by 4 bases, with 14 bases of the junction left unmatched. This CDR3 contains 16 residues. The CDR3 DNA is TGTGCCAGCCTCTTGGCGGGGGGGACAGTTGGAGAGACCCAGTACTTC. Protein product: CASLLAGGTVGETQYF.

Note on this clonotype: A much larger clone differs by one base, so this may be a read error. V is TRBV12-3 or TRBV12-4 and J is TRBJ1-6; the D is unclear. V was trimmed by 4 bases and J by 7 bases, leaving 11 bases between them. There are 14 residues in the CDR3. The CDR3 DNA sequence: TGTGCCAGCAGTTGGACTGGTCAAAATTCACCCCTCCACTTT. It yields the protein CASSWTGQNSPLHF.

This clonotype was detected many times. The chain uses TRBV9 and TRBJ1-4; D is possibly TRBD1 (5 bases). Trimming removed 4 bases from V and 7 bases from J, with 17 bases in between. The CDR3 covers 15 residues. The germline V gene has CDR1 SGDLS and CDR2 YYNGEE. The CDR3 sequence: CASSPGIRGGEKLFF. CDR3 coding DNA: TGTGCCAGCAGCCCAGGCATCCGGGGCGGTGAAAAACTGTTTTTT.

In this sample, this clonotype turned up many times. The V call is TRBV20-1, the J call TRBJ1-5; no firm D call. V was pared by 4 bases and J by 6 bases, with 7 bases between. In germline, CDR1 is DFQATT, CDR2 SNEGSKA (reference sequence). This CDR3 is built from 11 residues. CDR3 sequence (DNA): TGCAGTGCTAAAGGGCCTCAGCCCCAGCATTTT. Translated, it gives CSAKGPQPQHF.

This clonotype was detected many times. This sequence joins TRBV10-3 and TRBJ2-7; the D gene is possibly TRBD1 (6 bases). Trimming stripped 8 bases from V and 3 bases from J, with 14 bases between. The CDR3 contains 13 residues. Germline V gene sequence: CDR1 ENHRY, CDR2 SYGVKD. The CDR3 loop is CAIEPGRGYEQYF. The CDR3 DNA is TGTGCCATCGAACCCGGCAGGGGCTACGAGCAGTACTTC.

Ten or more counts support this clonotype. One end of the junction is discordant with germline, which a read error may explain. V usage is TRBV6-5 and J usage is TRBJ2-7; 7 bases fit TRBD1. The CDR3 sequence is 14 residues long. Germline CDR1 reads MNHEY; CDR2 reads SVGAGI. The chain's CDR3 is CASSSSGGSCEQYF. CDR3 in DNA: TGTGCCAGCAGTTCCTCAGGGGGATCCTGCGAGCAGTACTTC.

This clonotype was counted many times. This chain joins TRBV9 and TRBJ2-5; no clear D. CDR1 and CDR2 (germline): SGDLS, YYNGEE. The CDR3 runs to 13 residues. The V end lost 5 bases, the J end lost 2 bases, and 10 bases lay between the germline ends. As DNA, the CDR3 is TGTGCCAGCAGTGCGACTGTTCAAGAGACCCAGTACTTC. This translates into CASSATVQETQYF.

The gene calls are TRBV30 and TRBJ1-1; weak D call: TRBD1 (6 bases). Germline V lookup: CDR1 GTSNPN, CDR2 SVGIG (reference sequence). The CDR3 covers 15 residues. Trimming took 3 bases from V and 1 from J, leaving 15 bases between them. CDR3: CAWRGKQGRNTEAFF. CDR3 coding DNA: TGTGCCTGGAGGGGAAAACAGGGAAGGAACACTGAAGCTTTCTTT.

The gene calls are TRBV20-1 and TRBJ1-6; D is possibly TRBD1 (5 bases). This CDR3 comprises 14 residues. Germline V gene sequence: CDR1 DFQATT, CDR2 SNEGSKA (reference sequence). V was pared by 0 bases and J by 9 bases, with 12 bases between. In DNA, the CDR3 is TGCAGTGCTAGAGATCCCCTGACAGCTTCACCCCTCCACTTT. Encoded protein: CSARDPLTASPLHF.

This clonotype was counted between two and nine times. J is TRBJ1-2 and V is TRBV19, with unresolved D. The CDR3 has 13 residues. Trimming removed 6 bases at V and 4 bases at J, with 12 bases between. Germline CDR1 reads LNHDA; CDR2 reads SQIVND (reference sequence). As DNA, the CDR3 is TGTGCCAGTAGGGTAAGGAGAAGCTATGGCTACACCTTC. Translated: CASRVRRSYGYTF.

The table lists this clonotype with many counts. This chain links TRBV6-6 with TRBJ1-1; weak D call: TRBD1 (5 bases). The germline gives CDR1 MNHNY, CDR2 SVGAGI (reference sequence). V lost 2 bases and J lost 1, with 5 bases in between. The CDR3 is 13 residues long. The CDR3, as DNA: TGTGCCAGCAGTTACAGGGGGAACACTGAAGCTTTCTTT. Its protein product is CASSYRGNTEAFF.

In its sample, this clonotype was seen many times. The rearrangement joins TRBV7-9 to TRBJ1-2; D might be TRBD1 (6 bases). V lost 1 base to trimming and J lost 0 bases, with 9 bases between them. From germline, CDR1 is SEHNR and CDR2 FQNEAQ (reference sequence). The CDR3 consists of 15 residues. The CDR3 here is CASSLERTANYGYTF. CDR3 DNA sequence: TGTGCCAGCAGCTTAGAGAGGACAGCTAACTATGGCTACACCTTC.

Points on this clonotype: Just one base apart from a much larger clone, this may be a read error. The CDR3 spells CVSSLTGGGGHGYTF. DNA of the CDR3: TGTGTCAGCAGTTTAACCGGGGGGGGAGGCCATGGCTACACCTTC. The V and J genes are TRBV12-3 or TRBV12-4 and TRBJ1-2, with D tentatively TRBD1 (5 bases). The CDR3 has 15 residues.

The chain carries TRBV24-1 and TRBJ2-6; D unresolved. This CDR3 region has 14 residues. Germline CDR1 and CDR2: KGHDR and SFDVKD. Trimming shortened V by 6 bases and J by 0 bases, and 5 bases separated the two germline ends. The CDR3: CATSKDSGANVLTF. CDR3 DNA: TGTGCCACCAGTAAAGACTCTGGGGCCAACGTCCTGACTTTC.

This clonotype was recorded a few times. The rearrangement uses TRBV2 and TRBJ1-1; weak D call: TRBD1 (6 bases). The CDR3 consists of 14 residues. The V gene lost 8 bases and the J gene lost 4 bases, with 17 bases spanning the gap. Germline V lookup: CDR1 SNHLY, CDR2 FYNNEI. CDR3 region: CASRSEGVGTEAFF. The CDR3, as DNA: TGTGCCAGCCGTTCCGAGGGGGTGGGCACTGAAGCTTTCTTT.

The genes are TRBV3-1 and TRBJ1-2; D is possibly TRBD1 (6 bases). Germline V gene lookup returns CDR1 LGHDT and CDR2 YNNKEL (reference sequence). Trimming took 0 bases from V and 8 from J, leaving 10 bases between them. The CDR3 has 13 amino acids. For the CDR3, the DNA is TGTGCCAGCAGCCAAGAGGGGGCGGGCGGCTACACCTTC. Residues: CASSQEGAGGYTF.

This clonotype was observed once. This clone may be a read error of a much larger clone one base away. V usage is TRBV9 and J usage is TRBJ1-5; weak D call: TRBD1 (5 bases). The CDR3 is made up of 15 amino acids. CDR1 and CDR2 (germline): SGDLS, YYNGEE. As DNA, the CDR3 is TGTGCCAGCAGCGTAGGTTGGGGGGATGGCCAGCCCCGGCATTTT. It encodes CASSVGWGDGQPRHF.

This clonotype occurred many times. The chain recombines TRBV4-1 with TRBJ2-7; 9 bases are shared with TRBD1. This CDR3 is built from 17 residues. V dropped 4 bases and J dropped 5; count of bases not matched to a gene: 15. Germline CDR1 reads MGHRA; CDR2 reads YSYEKL. As DNA, the CDR3 is TGCGCCAGCAGCCCCGTGGCACAGGGGGCGAATTCCAACGAGCAGTACTTC. Translation: CASSPVAQGANSNEQYF.

V and J are TRBV5-1 and TRBJ1-5; possible D gene TRBD1, 5 bases. This CDR3 contains 16 residues. Germline CDR1 SGHRS, CDR2 YFSETQ. Trimming cost V 1 base and J 7 bases, with 18 bases left between them. The CDR3, as DNA: TGCGCCAGCAGCTTGTTAGGGCAGGGAGTCGGGCAGCCCCAGCATTTT. Amino acid sequence: CASSLLGQGVGQPQHF. The full variable domain, with the rest looked up from reference TRBV5-1 and TRBJ1-5, is KAGVTQTPRYLIKTRGQQVTLSCSPISGHRSVSWYQQTPGQGLQFLFEYFSETQRNKGNFPGRFSGRQFSNSRSEMNVSTLELGDSALYLCASSLLGQGVGQPQHFGDGTRLSIL.

Of note for this clonotype: Just one base apart from a much larger clone, this may be a read error. This sequence joins TRBV5-6 and TRBJ1-5, with D maybe TRBD1 (5 bases). There are 14 residues in the CDR3. CDR1 and CDR2 from the germline V gene are SGHDT and YYEEEE. CDR3: CAGRWETARAPQHF. Here the CDR3 DNA reads TGTGCCGGCAGGTGGGAGACAGCGCGCGCGCCCCAGCATTTT.

With respect to this clonotype: A read error is likely, as this CDR3 ends without the conserved phenylalanine or tryptophan. The rearrangement joins TRBV12-3 or TRBV12-4 to TRBJ2-3; TRBD1 matches 7 bases. The CDR3 spans 16 residues. V lost 6 bases to trimming and J lost 4 bases; unmatched junction nucleotides: 13. The CDR3 DNA sequence: TGTGCCAGCAGGCGGCCCGGGACAGTGAGAGCAGATACGCAGTATTCT. This encodes CASRRPGTVRADTQYS.

This clonotype was observed at least ten times. This chain uses TRBV9 with TRBJ2-3, with 7 bases identical to TRBD2. CDR1 and CDR2 (germline): SGDLS, YYNGEE. The CDR3 covers 14 residues. V trimming: 1 base; J trimming: 3 bases; junction bases outside the gene matches: 2. CDR3 residues: CASSVNGGTDTQYF. In DNA form, the CDR3 reads TGTGCCAGCAGCGTAAACGGGGGGACAGATACGCAGTATTTT.